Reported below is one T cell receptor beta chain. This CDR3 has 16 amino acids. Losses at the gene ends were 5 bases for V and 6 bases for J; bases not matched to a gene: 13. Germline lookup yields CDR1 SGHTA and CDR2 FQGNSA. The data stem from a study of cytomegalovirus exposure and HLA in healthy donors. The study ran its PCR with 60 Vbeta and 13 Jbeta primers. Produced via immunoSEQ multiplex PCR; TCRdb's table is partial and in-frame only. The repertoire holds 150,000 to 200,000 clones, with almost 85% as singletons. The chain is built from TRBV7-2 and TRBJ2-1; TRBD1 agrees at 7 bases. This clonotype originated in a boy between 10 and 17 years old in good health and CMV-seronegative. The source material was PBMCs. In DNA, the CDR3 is TGTGCCAGCAGCGAAAGACAGGGCATTTATGGCAATGAGCAGTTCTTC. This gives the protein CASSERQGIYGNEQFF.